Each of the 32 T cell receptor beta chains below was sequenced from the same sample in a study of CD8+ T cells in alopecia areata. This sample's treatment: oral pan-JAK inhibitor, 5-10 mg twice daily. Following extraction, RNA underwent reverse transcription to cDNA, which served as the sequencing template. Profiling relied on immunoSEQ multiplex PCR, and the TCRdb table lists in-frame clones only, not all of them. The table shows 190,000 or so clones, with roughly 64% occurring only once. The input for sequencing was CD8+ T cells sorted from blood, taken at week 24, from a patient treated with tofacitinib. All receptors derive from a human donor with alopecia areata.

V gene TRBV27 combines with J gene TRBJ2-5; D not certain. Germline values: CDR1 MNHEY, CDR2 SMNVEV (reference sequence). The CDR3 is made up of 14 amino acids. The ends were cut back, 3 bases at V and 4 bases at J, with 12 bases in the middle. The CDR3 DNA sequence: TGTGCCAGCAGTTTCGCCCGAATAGGAGAGACCCAGTACTTC. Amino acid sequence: CASSFARIGETQYF.

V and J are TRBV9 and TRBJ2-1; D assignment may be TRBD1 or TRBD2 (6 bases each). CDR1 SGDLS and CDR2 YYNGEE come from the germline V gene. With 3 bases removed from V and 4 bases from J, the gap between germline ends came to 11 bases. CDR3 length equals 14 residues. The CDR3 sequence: CASSAGGPYNEQFF. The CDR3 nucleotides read TGTGCCAGCAGCGCCGGGGGCCCATACAATGAGCAGTTCTTC.

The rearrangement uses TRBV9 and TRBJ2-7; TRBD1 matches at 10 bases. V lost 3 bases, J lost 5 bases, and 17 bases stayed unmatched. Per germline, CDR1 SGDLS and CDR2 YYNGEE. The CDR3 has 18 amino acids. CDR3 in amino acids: CASSDPGQGISGVHEQYF. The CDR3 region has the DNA TGTGCCAGCAGCGATCCGGGACAGGGGATTAGTGGGGTACACGAGCAGTACTTC.

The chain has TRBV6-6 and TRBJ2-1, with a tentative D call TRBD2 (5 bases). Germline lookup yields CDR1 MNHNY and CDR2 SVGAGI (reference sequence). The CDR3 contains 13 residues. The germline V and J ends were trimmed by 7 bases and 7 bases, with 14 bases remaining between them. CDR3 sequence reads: CASTPPSHNEQFF. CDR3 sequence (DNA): TGTGCCAGCACCCCCCCTAGCCATAATGAGCAGTTCTTC.

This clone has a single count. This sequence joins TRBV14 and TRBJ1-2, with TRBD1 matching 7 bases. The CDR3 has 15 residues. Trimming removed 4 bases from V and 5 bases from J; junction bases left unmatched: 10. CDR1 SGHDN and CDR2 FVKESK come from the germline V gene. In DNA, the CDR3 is TGTGCCAGCAGCCTCACACGACAGGGCCGATATGGCTACACCTTC. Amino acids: CASSLTRQGRYGYTF. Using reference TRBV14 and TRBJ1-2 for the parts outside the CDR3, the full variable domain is EAGVTQFPSHSVIEKGQTVTLRCDPISGHDNLYWYRRVMGKEIKFLLHFVKESKQDESGMPNNRFLAERTGGTYSTLKVQPAELEDSGVYFCASSLTRQGRYGYTFGSGTRLTVV.

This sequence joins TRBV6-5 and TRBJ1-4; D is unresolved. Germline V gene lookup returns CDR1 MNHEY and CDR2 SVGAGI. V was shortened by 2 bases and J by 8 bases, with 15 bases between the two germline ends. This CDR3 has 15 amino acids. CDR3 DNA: TGTGCCAGCAGTTACCGTCGAGGAATGAACGAAAAACTGTTTTTT. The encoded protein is CASSYRRGMNEKLFF.

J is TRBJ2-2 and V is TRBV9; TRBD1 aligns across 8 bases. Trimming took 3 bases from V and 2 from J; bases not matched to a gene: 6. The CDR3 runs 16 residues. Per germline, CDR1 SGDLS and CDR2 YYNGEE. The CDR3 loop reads CASSARTGSNTGELFF. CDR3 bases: TGTGCCAGCAGCGCGAGGACAGGGTCAAACACCGGGGAGCTGTTTTTT.

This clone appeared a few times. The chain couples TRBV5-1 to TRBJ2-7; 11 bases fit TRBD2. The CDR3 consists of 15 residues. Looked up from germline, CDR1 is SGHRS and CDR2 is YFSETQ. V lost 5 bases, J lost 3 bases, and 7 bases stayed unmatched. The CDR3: CASSYGTSGNYEQYF. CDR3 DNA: TGCGCCAGCAGTTACGGGACTAGCGGTAACTACGAGCAGTACTTC.

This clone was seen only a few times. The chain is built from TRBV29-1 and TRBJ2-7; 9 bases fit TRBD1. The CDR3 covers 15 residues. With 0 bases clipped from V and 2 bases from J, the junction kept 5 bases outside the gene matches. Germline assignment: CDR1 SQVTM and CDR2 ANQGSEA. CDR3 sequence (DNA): TGCAGCGTTGAAGATCGGGGACAGGGACCCTACGAGCAGTACTTC. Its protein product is CSVEDRGQGPYEQYF.

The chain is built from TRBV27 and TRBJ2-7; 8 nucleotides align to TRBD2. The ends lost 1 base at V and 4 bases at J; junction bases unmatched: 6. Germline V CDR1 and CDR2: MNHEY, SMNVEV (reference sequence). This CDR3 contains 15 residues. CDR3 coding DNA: TGTGCCAGCAGTTTATATCGGGAGGGCCCATACGAGCAGTACTTC. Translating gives CASSLYREGPYEQYF.

Here the CDR3 reads CASTNGGLPQHF. In nucleotides, the CDR3 is TGTGCCAGTACCAACGGGGGGCTGCCCCAGCATTTT. The chain carries TRBV19 and TRBJ1-5, with a tentative D call TRBD1 (6 bases). Looked up from germline, CDR1 is LNHDA and CDR2 is SQIVND (reference sequence). Trimming cost V 7 bases and J 9 bases, with 13 bases left between them. The CDR3 is 12 amino acids.

The CDR3 DNA is TGTGCCAGTGACGACAGGGGGCCCAATCAGCCCCAGCATTTT. Protein sequence: CASDDRGPNQPQHF. This chain connects TRBV19 to TRBJ1-5; 10 nucleotides agree with TRBD1. Germline V gives CDR1 LNHDA, CDR2 SQIVND (reference sequence). The CDR3 extends over 14 amino acids. Trimming cost V 8 bases and J 3 bases; bases outside gene matches: 4.

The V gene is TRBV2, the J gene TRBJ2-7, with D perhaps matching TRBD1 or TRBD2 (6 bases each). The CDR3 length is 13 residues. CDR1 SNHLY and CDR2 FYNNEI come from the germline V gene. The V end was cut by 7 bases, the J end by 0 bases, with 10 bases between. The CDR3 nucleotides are TGTGCCAGCATCGGAGGGGGCTCCTACGAGCAGTACTTC. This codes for CASIGGGSYEQYF.

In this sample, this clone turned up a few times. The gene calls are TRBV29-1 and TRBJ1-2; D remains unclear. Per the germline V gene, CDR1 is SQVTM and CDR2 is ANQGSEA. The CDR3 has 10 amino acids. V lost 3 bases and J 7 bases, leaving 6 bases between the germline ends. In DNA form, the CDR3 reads TGCAGCGTTGAGGCTGTTGGCTACACCTTC. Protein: CSVEAVGYTF.

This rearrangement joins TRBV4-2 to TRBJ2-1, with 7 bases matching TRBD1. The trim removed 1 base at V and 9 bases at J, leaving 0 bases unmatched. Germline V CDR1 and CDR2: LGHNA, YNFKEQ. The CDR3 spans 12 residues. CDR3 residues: CASSQGQGEQFF. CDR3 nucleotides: TGTGCCAGCAGCCAAGGACAGGGTGAGCAGTTCTTC.

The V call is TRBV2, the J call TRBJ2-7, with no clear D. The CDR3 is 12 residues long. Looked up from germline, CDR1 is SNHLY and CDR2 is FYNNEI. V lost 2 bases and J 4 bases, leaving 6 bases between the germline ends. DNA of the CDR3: TGTGCCAGCAGTGAAACTTCTTACGAGCAGTACTTC. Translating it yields CASSETSYEQYF. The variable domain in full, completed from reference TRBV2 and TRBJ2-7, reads EPEVTQTPSHQVTQMGQEVILRCVPISNHLYFYWYRQILGQKVEFLVSFYNNEISEKSEIFDDQFSVERPDGSNFTLKIRSTKLEDSAMYFCASSETSYEQYFGPGTRLTVT.

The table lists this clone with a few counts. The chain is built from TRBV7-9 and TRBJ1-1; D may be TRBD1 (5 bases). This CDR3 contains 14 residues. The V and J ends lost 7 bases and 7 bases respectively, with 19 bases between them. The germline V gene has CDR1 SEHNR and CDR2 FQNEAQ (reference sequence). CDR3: CASTSREGQHEAFF. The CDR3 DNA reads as TGTGCCAGCACCTCTAGGGAGGGGCAGCATGAAGCTTTCTTT.

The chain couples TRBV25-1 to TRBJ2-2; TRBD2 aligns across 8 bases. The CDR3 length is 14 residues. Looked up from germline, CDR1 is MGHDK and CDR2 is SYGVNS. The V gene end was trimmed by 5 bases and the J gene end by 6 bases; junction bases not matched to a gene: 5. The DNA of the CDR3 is TGTGCCAGCAGTACCGGGGGGGGCCCCGGGGAGCTGTTTTTT. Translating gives CASSTGGGPGELFF.

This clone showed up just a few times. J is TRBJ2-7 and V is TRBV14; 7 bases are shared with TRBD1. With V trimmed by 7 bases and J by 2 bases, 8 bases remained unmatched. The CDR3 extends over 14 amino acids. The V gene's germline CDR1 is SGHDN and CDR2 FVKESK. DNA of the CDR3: TGTGCCAGCAAAGACGGGACAGCACCCTACGAGCAGTACTTC. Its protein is CASKDGTAPYEQYF.

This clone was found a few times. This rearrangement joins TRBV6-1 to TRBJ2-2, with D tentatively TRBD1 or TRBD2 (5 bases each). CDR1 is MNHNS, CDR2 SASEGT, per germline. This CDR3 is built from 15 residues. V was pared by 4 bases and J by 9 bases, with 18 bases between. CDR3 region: CASSGKGPLQRELFF. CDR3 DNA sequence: TGTGCCAGCAGTGGAAAGGGACCGTTGCAACGGGAGCTGTTTTTT.

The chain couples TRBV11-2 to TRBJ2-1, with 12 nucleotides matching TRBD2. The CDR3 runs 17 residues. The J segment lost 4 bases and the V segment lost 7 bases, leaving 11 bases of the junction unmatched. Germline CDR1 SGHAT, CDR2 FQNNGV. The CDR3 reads CASTGLAGRGPYNEQFF. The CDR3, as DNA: TGTGCCAGCACGGGACTAGCGGGCAGAGGTCCATACAATGAGCAGTTCTTC.

This CDR3 is CAWRGHSGGASYNEQFF. CDR3 nucleotides: TGTGCCTGGAGAGGGCATAGCGGGGGGGCCTCCTACAATGAGCAGTTCTTC. The V call is TRBV30, the J call TRBJ2-1, with TRBD2 matching over 11 bases. The CDR3 contains 17 residues. The germline V gene has CDR1 GTSNPN and CDR2 SVGIG (reference sequence). V trimming: 3 bases; J trimming: 0 bases; junction bases outside the gene matches: 7.

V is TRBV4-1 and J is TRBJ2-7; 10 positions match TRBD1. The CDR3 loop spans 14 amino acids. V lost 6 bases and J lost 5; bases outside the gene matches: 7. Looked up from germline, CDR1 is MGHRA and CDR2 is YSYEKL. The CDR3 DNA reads TGCGCCAGCAGTCGGGACAGGGGAGGAGACGAGCAGTACTTC. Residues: CASSRDRGGDEQYF.

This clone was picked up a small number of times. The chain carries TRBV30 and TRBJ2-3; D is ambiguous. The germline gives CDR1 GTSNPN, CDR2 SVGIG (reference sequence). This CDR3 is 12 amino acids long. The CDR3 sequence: CRRQDPTDTQYF. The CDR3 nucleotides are TGTCGACGTCAGGACCCCACAGATACGCAGTATTTT.

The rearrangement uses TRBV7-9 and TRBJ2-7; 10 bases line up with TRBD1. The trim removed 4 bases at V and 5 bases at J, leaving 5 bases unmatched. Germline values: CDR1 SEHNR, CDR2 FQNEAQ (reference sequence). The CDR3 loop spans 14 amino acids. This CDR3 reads CASSSGTGVHEQYF. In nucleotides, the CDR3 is TGTGCCAGCAGCTCCGGGACAGGGGTCCACGAGCAGTACTTC.

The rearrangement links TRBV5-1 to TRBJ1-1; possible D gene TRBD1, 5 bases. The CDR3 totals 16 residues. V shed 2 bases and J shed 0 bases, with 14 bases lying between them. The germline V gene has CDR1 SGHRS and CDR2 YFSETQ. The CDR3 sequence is CASSFFLSDMNTEAFF. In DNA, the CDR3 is TGCGCCAGCAGCTTTTTCTTATCGGACATGAACACTGAAGCTTTCTTT. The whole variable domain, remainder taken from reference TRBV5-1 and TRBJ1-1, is KAGVTQTPRYLIKTRGQQVTLSCSPISGHRSVSWYQQTPGQGLQFLFEYFSETQRNKGNFPGRFSGRQFSNSRSEMNVSTLELGDSALYLCASSFFLSDMNTEAFFGQGTRLTVV.

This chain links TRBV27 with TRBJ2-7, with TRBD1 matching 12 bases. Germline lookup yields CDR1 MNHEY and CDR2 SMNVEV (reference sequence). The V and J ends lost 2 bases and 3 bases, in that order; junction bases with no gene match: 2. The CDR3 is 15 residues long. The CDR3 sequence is CASSLRDRGLYEQYF. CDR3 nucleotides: TGTGCCAGCAGTTTACGGGACAGGGGGCTCTACGAGCAGTACTTC.

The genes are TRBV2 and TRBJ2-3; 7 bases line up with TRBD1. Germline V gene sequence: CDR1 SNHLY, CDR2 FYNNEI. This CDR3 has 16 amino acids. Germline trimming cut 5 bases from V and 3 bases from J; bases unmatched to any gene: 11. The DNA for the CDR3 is TGTGCCAGCAGTACGTCCCCTCAGGGGGTGACAGATACGCAGTATTTT. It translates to CASSTSPQGVTDTQYF.

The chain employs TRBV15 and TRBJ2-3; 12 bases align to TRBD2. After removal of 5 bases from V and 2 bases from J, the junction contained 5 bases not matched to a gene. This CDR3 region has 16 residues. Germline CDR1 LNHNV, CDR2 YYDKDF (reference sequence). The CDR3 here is CATSARLAGVTDTQYF. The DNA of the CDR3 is TGTGCCACCAGCGCGCGACTAGCGGGGGTCACAGATACGCAGTATTTT. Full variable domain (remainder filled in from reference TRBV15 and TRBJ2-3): DAMVIQNPRYQVTQFGKPVTLSCSQTLNHNVMYWYQQKSSQAPKLLFHYYDKDFNNEADTPDNFQSRRPNTSFCFLDIRSPGLGDTAMYLCATSARLAGVTDTQYFGPGTRLTVL.

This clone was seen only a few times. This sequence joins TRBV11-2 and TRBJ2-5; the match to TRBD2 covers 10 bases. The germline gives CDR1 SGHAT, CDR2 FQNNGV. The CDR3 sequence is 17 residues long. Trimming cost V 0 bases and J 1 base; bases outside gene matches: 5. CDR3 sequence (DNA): TGTGCCAGCAGCTTAGAGTTTAGCGGGGGGACCCAAGAGACCCAGTACTTC. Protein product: CASSLEFSGGTQETQYF.

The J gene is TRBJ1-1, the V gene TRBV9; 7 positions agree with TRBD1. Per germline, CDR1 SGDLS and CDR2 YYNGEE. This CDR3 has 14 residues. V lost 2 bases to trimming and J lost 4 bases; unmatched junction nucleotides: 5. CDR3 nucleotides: TGTGCCAGCAGCGTGACAGGGTCAGGCACTGAAGCTTTCTTT. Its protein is CASSVTGSGTEAFF. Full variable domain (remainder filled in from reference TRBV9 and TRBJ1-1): DSGVTQTPKHLITATGQRVTLRCSPRSGDLSVYWYQQSLDQGLQFLIQYYNGEERAKGNILERFSAQQFPDLHSELNLSSLELGDSALYFCASSVTGSGTEAFFGQGTRLTVV.

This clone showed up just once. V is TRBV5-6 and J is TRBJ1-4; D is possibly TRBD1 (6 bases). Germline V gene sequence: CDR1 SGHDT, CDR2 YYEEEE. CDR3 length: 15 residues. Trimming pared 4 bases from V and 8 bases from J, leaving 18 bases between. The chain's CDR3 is CASSGPTGHQEKLFF. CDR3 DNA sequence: TGTGCCAGCAGCGGTCCGACAGGTCATCAAGAAAAACTGTTTTTT.